The source of this T cell receptor (beta chain) is a study of T cell repertoires in cytomegalovirus infection. Findings of the study overall: Clonotype analysis showed dominance of the ex vivo response by HLA-C-restricted CMV-specific TCR beta clonotypes. People with CMV and the relevant HLA were identified by cumulative public TCR beta family frequency.

Germline values: CDR1 SQVTM, CDR2 ANQGSEA. This CDR3 region has 12 residues. The V gene lost 5 bases and the J gene lost 2 bases, with 10 bases spanning the gap. TCRdb recomputed calls from the reads with MiXCR, one row per CDR3 protein. Of around 120,000 distinct CDR3 sequences detected, less than 55% appear once; the ten largest clones hold roughly 70%. In regard to this clonotype: What it binds is not known.

This receptor was identified in a human donor in good health (CMV status not recorded). Some clones in this sample may be carry-over from other donors' samples. V usage is TRBV29-1 and J usage is TRBJ2-7; no reliable D call. The sample was CD8+ T cells from cultured PBMCs, taken from culture after CMV antigen stimulation. The CDR3 DNA reads as TGCAGCGTTCAGGTTACTACCTACGAGCAGTACTTC. The encoded protein is CSVQVTTYEQYF.